This entry concerns a single T cell receptor beta chain. What it binds is unknown. TCRdb re-analysed the reads in MiXCR, keeping a single row per CDR3 protein. The table records under 250,000 distinct CDR3 sequences, roughly an eighth of them present only once. The sample is drawn from a study of T cell repertoires in cytomegalovirus infection. Looking at the study overall: Public TCR beta signatures were indicative of both CMV infection and a matching HLA type. Study-wide results and limits: Clonotypes of TCR beta that were HLA-C-restricted and CMV-specific dominated the ex vivo response. Summed frequency of public TCR beta families distinguished CMV carriers with the relevant HLA.

The source is a human donor in good health (CMV status not recorded). Some clones in this sample may be carry-over from other donors' samples. What was sequenced was PBMCs.

CDR3 nucleotide sequence: TGCGCCAGCAGCTTGGAAGTTAGCGGGGGAGGAGATACGCAGTATTTT. It specifies CASSLEVSGGGDTQYF. This chain uses TRBV5-1 with TRBJ2-3, with 9 bases lining up with TRBD2. The germline CDR1 and CDR2 sequences are SGHRS and YFSETQ. The length of the CDR3 is 16 residues. The trim removed 0 bases at V and 5 bases at J, leaving 7 bases unmatched.